These T cell receptor beta chains were read from a single sample in a study of T cell responses to AZD1222 COVID-19 vaccine. Sequenced by immunoSEQ multiplex PCR; TCRdb stores in-frame clones only, minus some. In the table there are around 83,000 clones, 92% of which are singletons. The sequencing here drew on peripheral blood, taken on day 0 of AZD1222 vaccination. These receptors all come from an adult in good health. Both conserved end residues are part of each CDR3.

v_call,j_call,cdr3_aa
TRBV27,TRBJ1-2,CASSLSGSYGYTF
TRBV27,TRBJ2-2,CASSTSDRTWSELFF
TRBV2,TRBJ1-1,CASRENTEAFF
TRBV19,TRBJ1-1,CASRLPRQGENTEAFF
TRBV28,TRBJ1-2,CASSPPDRDYGYTF
TRBV10-3,TRBJ2-1,CAIGFPMTGGYHNEQFF
TRBV21-1,TRBJ2-6,CASTRGWDSSSGANVLTF
TRBV4-3,TRBJ2-7,CASSQAVFDRTTDPEQYF
TRBV6-2/TRBV6-3,TRBJ1-2,CASSFGRGNYGYTF
TRBV11-3,TRBJ2-1,CASSLGPENNEQFF
TRBV2,TRBJ2-1,CASSEYRDSADSALINNEQFF
TRBV14,TRBJ1-2,CASSPRGRDGYTF
TRBV6-5,TRBJ2-5,CASSYQGQGGGETQYF
TRBV7-9,TRBJ1-1,CASSLSRLAGGRNTEAFF
TRBV7-6,TRBJ2-7,CASSLGGSSNEQYF
TRBV7-3,TRBJ1-1,CASREEGSEAFF
TRBV6-5,TRBJ2-1,CASSPTSGSHEQFF
TRBV3-1/TRBV3-2,TRBJ2-5,CASSPRTIQETQYF
TRBV7-9,TRBJ1-4,CASSQTGLSGPTKLFF
TRBV23-1,TRBJ1-2,CASSQGRGGNFNYGYTF
TRBV7-9,TRBJ1-1,CASSLAGDTEAFF